Sequencing of this T cell receptor (beta chain) was carried out in a study of T-cell reconstitution after alpha-beta-depleted transplantation in children. This clonotype was seen a handful of times. As it was prepared, the TCRbeta library received unique molecular identifiers. TCRdb itself ran the PCR reads through MiXCR, one entry per CDR3 protein. The sample holds 250,000 to 300,000 distinct CDR3 sequences, 9.5% to 10% seen once. The CDR3 has 16 amino acids. The germline V gene has CDR1 LGHNT and CDR2 FRNRAP. Trimming removed 2 bases at V and 2 bases at J, with 16 bases between. The specimen comprised PBMCs from the stem cell graft donor, sampled from the stem cell graft. The TCR was taken from a human donor who donated a stem cell graft to a child with SCID. The V and J genes are TRBV12-5 and TRBJ2-7, with D possibly being TRBD1 (6 bases). The CDR3, as DNA: TGTGCTAGTGGTTTGACCACAGGGTCTGGGCCCTACGAGCAGTACTTC. Protein sequence: CASGLTTGSGPYEQYF.